Following are 30 T cell receptor beta chains from one sample sequenced in a study of blood T cell repertoires in COVID-19. Profiling relied on immunoSEQ multiplex PCR, and the TCRdb table lists in-frame clones only, not all of them. The sample lists some 200,000 clones; 80% to 85% were seen once. Sequencing was done on a sample of PBMCs or T cells enriched from blood (not recorded which). The receptors stem from a woman between 50 and 59 years old with acute COVID-19.

The V and J genes are TRBV9 and TRBJ1-4; TRBD1 agrees at 7 bases. The germline CDR1 and CDR2 sequences are SGDLS and YYNGEE. J was trimmed by 8 bases and V by 4 bases; bases with no gene match: 17. The CDR3 runs 17 residues. CDR3 DNA: TGTGCCAGCAGCCCGATGGGGCAGGGGGAAGATCGGGAAAAACTGTTTTTT. This encodes CASSPMGQGEDREKLFF. Drawing the rest from reference TRBV9 and TRBJ1-4, the complete variable domain is DSGVTQTPKHLITATGQRVTLRCSPRSGDLSVYWYQQSLDQGLQFLIQYYNGEERAKGNILERFSAQQFPDLHSELNLSSLELGDSALYFCASSPMGQGEDREKLFFGSGTQLSVL.

J is TRBJ2-7 and V is TRBV7-2; TRBD2 might be the D (5 bases). Trimming cost V 1 base and J 7 bases, with 17 bases left between them. The germline gives CDR1 SGHTA, CDR2 FQGNSA. This CDR3 comprises 15 residues. The CDR3, as DNA: TGTGCCAGCAGCTTAGTTTTCGGGAACGGGTGGGAGCAGTACTTC. Protein sequence: CASSLVFGNGWEQYF.

This chain uses TRBV7-2 with TRBJ2-5; perhaps TRBD2 as D (6 bases). The length of the CDR3 is 14 residues. Deletions cut 5 bases from V and 5 bases from J, with 15 bases between. CDR1 and CDR2 from the germline V gene are SGHTA and FQGNSA. CDR3: CASSPELARETQYF. CDR3 DNA sequence: TGTGCCAGCAGCCCAGAGCTAGCGAGGGAGACCCAGTACTTC.

The CDR3 here is CAYKMEVREQYF. CDR3 coding DNA: TGTGCCTATAAGATGGAGGTCCGCGAGCAGTACTTC. The rearrangement uses TRBV30 and TRBJ2-7, with D possibly being TRBD2 (5 bases). This CDR3 has 12 residues. Between the trimmed V and J ends, which lost 7 bases and 6 bases, there was a span of 16 bases. Looked up from germline, CDR1 is GTSNPN and CDR2 is SVGIG (reference sequence). The complete variable domain, with remaining parts taken from reference TRBV30 and TRBJ2-7, reads SQTIHQWPATLVQPVGSPLSLECTVEGTSNPNLYWYRQAAGRGLQLLFYSVGIGQISSEVPQNLSASRPQDRQFILSSKKLLLSDSGFYLCAYKMEVREQYFGPGTRLTVT.

This clone appeared a single time. J is TRBJ1-3 and V is TRBV19; maybe TRBD1 (6 bases). Germline-derived CDR1 and CDR2 are LNHDA and SQIVND (reference sequence). This CDR3 comprises 13 residues. With 4 bases removed from V and 4 bases from J, the gap between germline ends came to 8 bases. The CDR3 loop reads CASSNRAGNTIYF. The DNA of the CDR3 is TGTGCCAGTAGTAACAGGGCCGGAAACACCATATATTTT.

This clone was observed a handful of times. This chain connects TRBV7-2 to TRBJ1-5; no definite D call. Germline-derived CDR1 and CDR2 are SGHTA and FQGNSA. The CDR3 covers 14 residues. Between the trimmed V and J ends, which lost 1 base and 4 bases, there was a span of 8 bases. The CDR3 region is CASSLGAANQPQHF. The CDR3 DNA follows: TGTGCCAGCAGCTTAGGGGCAGCTAATCAGCCCCAGCATTTT.

The chain couples TRBV6-5 to TRBJ1-1; D is ambiguous. Trimming stripped 5 bases from V and 6 bases from J, with 19 bases between. CDR1 is MNHEY and CDR2 is SVGAGI in the germline V gene. This CDR3 has 15 residues. CDR3: CASSRRNGDIAEAFF. The CDR3 DNA is TGTGCCAGCAGTCGCCGTAACGGGGATATCGCTGAAGCTTTCTTT.

This clone has only one observation. This chain links TRBV2 with TRBJ2-7; D gene unclear. CDR1 is SNHLY, CDR2 FYNNEI, per germline. The CDR3 is made up of 11 amino acids. The germline V and J ends were trimmed by 5 bases and 3 bases, with 5 bases remaining between them. CDR3 amino acids: CASSLSYEQYF. CDR3 nucleotide sequence: TGTGCCAGCAGTTTGAGCTACGAGCAGTACTTC.

The V gene is TRBV29-1, the J gene TRBJ2-1; D is unclear. CDR3 length: 16 amino acids. Trimming cost V 1 base and J 3 bases, with 16 bases left between them. Germline V lookup: CDR1 SQVTM, CDR2 ANQGSEA. This chain's CDR3 is CSVEGGVSVGYNEQFF. The DNA of the CDR3 is TGCAGCGTTGAAGGCGGCGTGTCCGTCGGCTACAATGAGCAGTTCTTC.

The rearrangement uses TRBV6-5 and TRBJ1-5; TRBD1 might be the D (5 bases). Germline V lookup: CDR1 MNHEY, CDR2 SVGAGI. Trimming left V 7 bases short and J 2 bases short, with 15 bases between. The CDR3 has 15 amino acids. The CDR3 sequence is CASNSGGAGNQPQHF. The CDR3 coding sequence is TGTGCCAGCAACTCGGGGGGAGCTGGCAATCAGCCCCAGCATTTT.

The chain recombines TRBV7-3 with TRBJ2-2; 8 bases line up with TRBD1. The germline V gene encodes CDR1 SGHTA and CDR2 FQGTGA. V gave up 5 bases and J gave up 1 base; unmatched junction bases: 9. The CDR3 is 17 residues long. CDR3 sequence reads: CASSPVGGTGNTGELFF. The CDR3 coding sequence is TGTGCCAGCAGCCCAGTTGGGGGGACAGGGAACACCGGGGAGCTGTTTTTT.

The J gene is TRBJ1-2, the V gene TRBV28; D unresolved. Germline V gene sequence: CDR1 MDHEN, CDR2 SYDVKM. CDR3 size: 15 residues. The ends were cut back, 4 bases at V and 4 bases at J, with 16 bases in the middle. The CDR3 here is CASSSAGGVGYGYTF. In nucleotides, the CDR3 is TGTGCCAGCAGTTCCGCCGGAGGTGTGGGCTATGGCTACACCTTC.

The V and J genes are TRBV4-3 and TRBJ1-5; 11 positions agree with TRBD1. This CDR3 is 15 amino acids long. Germline lookup yields CDR1 LGHNA and CDR2 YSLEER. Trimming at V came to 1 base and at J to 5 bases, leaving 1 base not matched to a gene. CDR3 amino acids: CASSQGTGGHQPQHF. DNA of the CDR3: TGCGCCAGCAGCCAAGGGACAGGGGGCCATCAGCCCCAGCATTTT.

This chain connects TRBV7-9 to TRBJ2-2, with unresolved D. The CDR3 spans 14 residues. V was trimmed by 2 bases and J by 7 bases, leaving 11 bases between them. Per germline, CDR1 SEHNR and CDR2 FQNEAQ (reference sequence). CDR3 in amino acids: CASSLRASVGELFF. CDR3 DNA sequence: TGTGCCAGCAGCTTACGCGCCAGCGTCGGGGAGCTGTTTTTT.

The chain has TRBV23-1 and TRBJ2-5; perhaps TRBD2 as D (6 bases). TRBV23-1 is noted as an ORF with a role that remains uncertain. The CDR3 has 15 amino acids. Trimming pared 6 bases from V and 4 bases from J, leaving 18 bases between. CDR3 nucleotide sequence: TGCGCCAGCAGGGCGGGACTCCCCGTGGTAGAGACCCAGTACTTC. Protein product: CASRAGLPVVETQYF.

The chain uses TRBV18 and TRBJ1-3; 8 nucleotides align to TRBD1. Per germline, CDR1 KGHSH and CDR2 LQKENI. V lost 4 bases, J lost 2 bases, and 7 bases stayed unmatched. This CDR3 contains 16 residues. The CDR3 sequence: CASSLGQGSPGNTIYF. As DNA, the CDR3 is TGTGCCAGCTCACTTGGACAGGGCAGTCCTGGAAACACCATATATTTT.

This sequence joins TRBV5-8 and TRBJ1-5; TRBD1 might be the D (6 bases). The CDR3 is 16 amino acids. Germline assignment: CDR1 SGHTS and CDR2 YDEGEE. Trimming removed 1 base from V and 2 bases from J, with 13 bases in between. DNA of the CDR3: TGTGCCAGCAGCTTGCATGGGGGCTCTGGCAATCAGCCCCAGCATTTT. Its translation: CASSLHGGSGNQPQHF.

In DNA, the CDR3 is TGCGCCAGCAGCCCGGGGATTGGGGGGCAGTACTTC. The encoded protein is CASSPGIGGQYF. The chain links TRBV4-1 to TRBJ2-5, with a tentative D call TRBD2 (6 bases). Looked up from germline, CDR1 is MGHRA and CDR2 is YSYEKL. The CDR3 covers 12 residues. The V end lost 4 bases, the J end lost 11 bases, and 14 bases lay between the germline ends.

V is TRBV5-1 and J is TRBJ2-2, with 9 nucleotides matching TRBD1. The CDR3 contains 15 residues. V lost 0 bases, J lost 13 bases, and 10 bases stayed unmatched. Germline V CDR1 and CDR2: SGHRS, YFSETQ. CDR3 DNA: TGCGCCAGCAGCTTGGCCCCAGTGGGACAGGGCGCGCTGTTTTTT. It translates to CASSLAPVGQGALFF.

The chain is built from TRBV6-5 and TRBJ1-5, with 7 bases identical to TRBD1. CDR1 and CDR2 from the germline V gene are MNHEY and SVGAGI. This CDR3 contains 14 residues. V lost 5 bases to trimming and J lost 2 bases; unmatched junction nucleotides: 3. CDR3 region: CASSRQGGNQPQHF. In DNA, the CDR3 is TGTGCCAGCAGTCGTCAGGGGGGCAATCAGCCCCAGCATTTT.

The chain couples TRBV18 to TRBJ2-1; 10 bases are shared with TRBD2. The junction had 13 bases not matched to a gene; V was cut back by 3 bases and J by 8 bases. Germline values: CDR1 KGHSH, CDR2 LQKENI. The CDR3 has 17 residues. The CDR3 reads CASSPYESGRALDEQFF. CDR3 sequence (DNA): TGTGCCAGCTCACCTTACGAGAGCGGGAGGGCCTTGGATGAGCAGTTCTTC.

The CDR3 loop reads CASSVYSSTDTQYF. CDR3 coding DNA: TGTGCCAGCAGCGTATATAGTAGCACAGATACGCAGTATTTT. The genes are TRBV9 and TRBJ2-3; unclear D gene. Germline V gene lookup returns CDR1 SGDLS and CDR2 YYNGEE. V was shortened by 1 base and J by 0 bases, with 6 bases between the two germline ends. This CDR3 contains 14 residues.

CDR3 nucleotides: TGTGCCAGCAGCCTAACAGGGGTTGTTGGCACAGATACGCAGTATTTT. Its protein product is CASSLTGVVGTDTQYF. The J gene is TRBJ2-3, the V gene TRBV7-9; 7 bases fit TRBD1. Germline V gene data show CDR1 as SEHNR and CDR2 as FQNEAQ (reference sequence). V lost 5 bases and J lost 1; bases outside the gene matches: 9. The CDR3 spans 16 residues.

The V and J genes are TRBV5-4 and TRBJ1-6; D is uncertain. Trimming took 4 bases from V and 7 from J, leaving 12 bases between them. The CDR3 loop spans 14 amino acids. Germline V gene sequence: CDR1 SGHNT, CDR2 YYREEE (reference sequence). For the CDR3, the DNA is TGTGCCAGCAGCGCCGGCGGAACGAATTCACCCCTCCACTTT. Its protein product is CASSAGGTNSPLHF.

V gene TRBV7-8 combines with J gene TRBJ1-5; TRBD1 is a possible D gene (5 bases). With 1 base removed from V and 6 bases from J, the gap between germline ends came to 16 bases. The germline V gene encodes CDR1 SGHVS and CDR2 FQNEAQ. This CDR3 region has 16 residues. DNA for the CDR3: TGTGCCAGCAGCTTAGTAGCGGCAGGGCTAACTCAGCCCCAGCATTTT. This translates into CASSLVAAGLTQPQHF.

The chain links TRBV7-6 to TRBJ2-1; D might be TRBD1 (7 bases). Trimming removed 2 bases from V and 8 bases from J, with 22 bases in between. CDR1 and CDR2 (germline): SGHVS, FNYEAQ. CDR3 length equals 17 residues. The DNA for the CDR3 is TGTGCCAGCAGCTTATCCCCTACTAGTGCAGGGGGGTATGAGCAGTTCTTC. Amino acid sequence: CASSLSPTSAGGYEQFF.

J is TRBJ1-6 and V is TRBV11-1, with TRBD1 as a possible D gene (5 bases). The CDR3 is 16 amino acids. V was trimmed by 7 bases and J by 5 bases, leaving 18 bases between them. CDR1 SGHAT and CDR2 FQDESV come from the germline V gene (reference sequence). The CDR3 sequence is CASTGREYTDNSPLHF. CDR3 coding DNA: TGTGCCAGCACGGGCAGGGAATACACGGATAATTCACCCCTCCACTTT.

The chain is built from TRBV7-2 and TRBJ1-2, with unresolved D. This CDR3 spans 12 amino acids. Germline values: CDR1 SGHTA, CDR2 FQGNSA. Trimming left V 0 bases short and J 9 bases short, with 8 bases between. The CDR3 loop is CASSLAAKSYTF. For the CDR3, the DNA is TGTGCCAGCAGCTTAGCAGCCAAGAGCTACACCTTC.

This sequence joins TRBV7-2 and TRBJ2-3, with 9 bases identical to TRBD2. V lost 5 bases to trimming and J lost 3 bases; unmatched junction nucleotides: 12. The CDR3 is 17 residues long. Germline V gives CDR1 SGHTA, CDR2 FQGNSA. The CDR3: CASSQFAIAGVTDTQYF. The CDR3, as DNA: TGTGCCAGCAGCCAATTCGCTATAGCGGGAGTTACAGATACGCAGTATTTT.

The chain employs TRBV9 and TRBJ2-7; 8 nucleotides line up with TRBD2. The CDR3 loop spans 15 amino acids. With 0 bases clipped from V and 7 bases from J, the junction kept 9 bases outside the gene matches. Germline values: CDR1 SGDLS, CDR2 YYNGEE. The CDR3, as DNA: TGTGCCAGCAGCGTAGGGGGGCTAGCGGGTAGGGAGCAGTACTTC. This codes for CASSVGGLAGREQYF.